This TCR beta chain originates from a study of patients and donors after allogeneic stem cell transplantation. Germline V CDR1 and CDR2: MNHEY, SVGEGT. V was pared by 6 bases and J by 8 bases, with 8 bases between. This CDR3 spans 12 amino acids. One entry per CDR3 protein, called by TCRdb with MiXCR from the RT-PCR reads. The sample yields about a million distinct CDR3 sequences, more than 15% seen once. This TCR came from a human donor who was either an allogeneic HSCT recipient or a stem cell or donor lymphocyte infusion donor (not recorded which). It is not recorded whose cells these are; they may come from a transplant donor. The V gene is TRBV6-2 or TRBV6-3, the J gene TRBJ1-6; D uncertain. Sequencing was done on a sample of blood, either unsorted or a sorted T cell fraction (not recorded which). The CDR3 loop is CASRLLYSPLHF. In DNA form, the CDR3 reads TGTGCCAGCAGACTACTTTATTCACCCCTCCACTTT.